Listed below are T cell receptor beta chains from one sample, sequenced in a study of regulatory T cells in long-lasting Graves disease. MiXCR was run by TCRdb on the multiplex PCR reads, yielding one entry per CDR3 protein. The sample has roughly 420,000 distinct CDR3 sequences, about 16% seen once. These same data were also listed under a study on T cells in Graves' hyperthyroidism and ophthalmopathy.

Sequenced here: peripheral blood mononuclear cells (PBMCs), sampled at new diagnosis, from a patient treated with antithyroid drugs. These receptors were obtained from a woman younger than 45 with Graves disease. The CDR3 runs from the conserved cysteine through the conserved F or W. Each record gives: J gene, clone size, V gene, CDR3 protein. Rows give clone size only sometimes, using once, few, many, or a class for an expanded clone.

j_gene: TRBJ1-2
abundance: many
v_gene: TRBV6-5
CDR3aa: CASSYLGADYGYTF

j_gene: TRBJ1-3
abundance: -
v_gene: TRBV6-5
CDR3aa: CASSYSDSLNTIYF

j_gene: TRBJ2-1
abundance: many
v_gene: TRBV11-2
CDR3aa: CASSSPSSGRAGEQFF

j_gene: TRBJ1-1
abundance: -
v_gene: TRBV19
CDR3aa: CASIPDRANTEAFF

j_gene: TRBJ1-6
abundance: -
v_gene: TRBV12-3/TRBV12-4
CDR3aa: CASSIQGSNSPLHF

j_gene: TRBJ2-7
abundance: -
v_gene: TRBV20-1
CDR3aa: CSARQTGTGDVCEQYF

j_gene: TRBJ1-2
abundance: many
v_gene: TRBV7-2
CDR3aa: CASSLQGQGVGGYTF

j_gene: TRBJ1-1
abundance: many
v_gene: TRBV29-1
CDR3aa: CSVDPQSLSNTEAFF

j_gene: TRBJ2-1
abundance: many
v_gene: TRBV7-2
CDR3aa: CASSLQQGLHNEQFF

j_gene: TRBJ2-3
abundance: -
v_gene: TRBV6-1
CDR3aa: CASSNRAAPTDTQYF

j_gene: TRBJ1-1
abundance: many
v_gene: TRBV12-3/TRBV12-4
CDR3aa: CASSYPPSNTEAFF

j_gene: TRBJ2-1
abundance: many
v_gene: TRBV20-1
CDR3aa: CSARARTSGSGEQFF

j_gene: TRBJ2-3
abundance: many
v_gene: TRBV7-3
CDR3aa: CASSLGGSADTQYF

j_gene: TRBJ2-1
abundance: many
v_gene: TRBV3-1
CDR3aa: CASSQSLAGVYNEQFF

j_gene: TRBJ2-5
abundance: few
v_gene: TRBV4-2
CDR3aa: CASSVPTGRETQYF

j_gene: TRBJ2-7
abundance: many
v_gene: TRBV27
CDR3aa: CASSPRGWPSYEQYF

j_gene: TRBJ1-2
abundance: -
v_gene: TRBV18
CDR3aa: CASSRRDRGYYGYTF

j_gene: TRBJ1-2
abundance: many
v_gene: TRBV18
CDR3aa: CASSPDRAGGYTF

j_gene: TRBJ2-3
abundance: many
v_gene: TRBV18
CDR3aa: CASSPSADTQYF

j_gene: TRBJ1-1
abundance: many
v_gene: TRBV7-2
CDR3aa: CASSLARVMNTEAFF

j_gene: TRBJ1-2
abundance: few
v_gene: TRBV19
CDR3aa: CASRDRDSNYGYTF

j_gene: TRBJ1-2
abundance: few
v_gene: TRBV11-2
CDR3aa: CASSLSGPGGYTF

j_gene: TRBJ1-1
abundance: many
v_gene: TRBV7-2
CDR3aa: CASSLALARATEAFF

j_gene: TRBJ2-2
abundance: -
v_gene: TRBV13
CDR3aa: CASSSRVGPITGELFF

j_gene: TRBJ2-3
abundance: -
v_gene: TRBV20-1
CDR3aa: CSARDPPGTRGTDTQYF

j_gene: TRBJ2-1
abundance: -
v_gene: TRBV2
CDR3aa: CASSDSRGRDEQFF

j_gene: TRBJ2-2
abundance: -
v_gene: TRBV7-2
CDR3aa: CASTTSGRTKLNTGELFF

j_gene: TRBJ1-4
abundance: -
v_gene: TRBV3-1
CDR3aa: CASSGVLGRTNEKLFF

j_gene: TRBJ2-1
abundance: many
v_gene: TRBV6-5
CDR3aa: CASSYSGTSGYNEQFF

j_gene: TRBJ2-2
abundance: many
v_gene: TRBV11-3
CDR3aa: CASSLDPGTGDTGELFF

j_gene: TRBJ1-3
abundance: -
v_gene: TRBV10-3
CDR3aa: CAIRDSVVLKGSGNTIYF

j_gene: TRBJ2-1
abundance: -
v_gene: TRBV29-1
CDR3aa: CSVDGLAGGNEQFF

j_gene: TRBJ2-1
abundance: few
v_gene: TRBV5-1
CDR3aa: CASSLPGTSGSSMNEQFF

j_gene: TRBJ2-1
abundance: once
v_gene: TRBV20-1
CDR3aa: CSAIPVGQGYNEQFF

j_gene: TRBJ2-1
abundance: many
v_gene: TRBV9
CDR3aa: CASRPGTSGTHEQFF

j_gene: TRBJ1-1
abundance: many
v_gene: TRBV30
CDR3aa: CAWSVLHTEAFF

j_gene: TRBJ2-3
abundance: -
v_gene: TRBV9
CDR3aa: CASSVPASGYPDTQYF

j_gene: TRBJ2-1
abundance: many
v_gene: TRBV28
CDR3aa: CASSSGLERDVAYNEQFF

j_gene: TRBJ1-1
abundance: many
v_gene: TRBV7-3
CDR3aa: CASSLKLGQGNTEAFF

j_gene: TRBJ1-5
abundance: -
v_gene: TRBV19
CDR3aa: CASSRGHVGNQPQHF

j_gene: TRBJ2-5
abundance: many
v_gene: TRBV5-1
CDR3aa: CASSLGGEETQYF

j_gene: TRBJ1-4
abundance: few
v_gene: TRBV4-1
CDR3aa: CASGFNEKLFF

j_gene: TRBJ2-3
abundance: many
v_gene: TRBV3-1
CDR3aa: CASSQRGGFPADTQYF

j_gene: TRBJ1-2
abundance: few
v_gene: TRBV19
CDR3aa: CASELGQSYGYTF

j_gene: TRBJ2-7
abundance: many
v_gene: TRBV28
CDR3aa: CKSGSVYEQYF

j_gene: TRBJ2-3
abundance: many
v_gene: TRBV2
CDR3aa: CASPLAGLALDTQYF

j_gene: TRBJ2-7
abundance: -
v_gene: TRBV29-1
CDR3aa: CSFRDSYYEQYF

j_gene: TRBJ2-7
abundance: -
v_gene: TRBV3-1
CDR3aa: CASSQDPGTGGHEQYF

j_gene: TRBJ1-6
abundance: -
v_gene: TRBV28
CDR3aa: CASSLGGIDNSPLHF

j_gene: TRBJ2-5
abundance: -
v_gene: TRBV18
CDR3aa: CASQGAQQETQYF

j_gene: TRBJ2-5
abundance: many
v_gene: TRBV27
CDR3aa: CASRGRGETQYF

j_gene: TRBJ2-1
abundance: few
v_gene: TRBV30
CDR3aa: CAWSVVRTSVYNEQFF

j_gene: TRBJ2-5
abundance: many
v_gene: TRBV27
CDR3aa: CASSLGIVGETQYF

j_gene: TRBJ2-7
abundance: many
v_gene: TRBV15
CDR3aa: CATSSQRTNYEQYF

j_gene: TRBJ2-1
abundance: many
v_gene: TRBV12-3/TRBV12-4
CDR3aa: CASSLDPQNEQFF